This TCR beta chain emerged from a study of cytomegalovirus exposure and HLA in healthy donors. CDR3 length: 17 residues. The V gene end was trimmed by 5 bases and the J gene end by 1 base; junction bases not matched to a gene: 14. Per the germline V gene, CDR1 is SGHTA and CDR2 is FQGNSA. Researchers ran the PCR with 60 Vbeta and 13 Jbeta primers. Sequencing was performed with immunoSEQ multiplex PCR; in TCRdb, only in-frame clones are kept and a portion is missing. Of some 110,000 clones detected, roughly 74% appear once; the ten largest clones hold roughly 3.5%. The chain employs TRBV7-2 and TRBJ2-7, with TRBD1 matching over 7 bases. This clonotype originated in a man aged 35-49 years in good health and CMV-seronegative. Sequencing used PBMCs. CDR3: CASSQGRQGISSYEQYF. As DNA, the CDR3 is TGTGCCAGCAGCCAGGGACGACAGGGCATCTCATCCTACGAGCAGTACTTC.